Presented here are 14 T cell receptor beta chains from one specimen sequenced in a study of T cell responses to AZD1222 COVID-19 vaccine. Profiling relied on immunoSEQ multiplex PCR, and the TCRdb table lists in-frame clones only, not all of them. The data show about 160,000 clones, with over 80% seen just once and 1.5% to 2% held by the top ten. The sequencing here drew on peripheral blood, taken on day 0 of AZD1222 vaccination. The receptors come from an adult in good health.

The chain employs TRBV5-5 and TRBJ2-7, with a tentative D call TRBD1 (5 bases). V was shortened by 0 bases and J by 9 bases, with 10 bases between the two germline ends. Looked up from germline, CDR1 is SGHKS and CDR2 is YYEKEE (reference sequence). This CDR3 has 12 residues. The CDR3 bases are TGTGCCAGCAGCTTGGAGGGGCCGTTGCAGTACTTC. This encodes CASSLEGPLQYF.

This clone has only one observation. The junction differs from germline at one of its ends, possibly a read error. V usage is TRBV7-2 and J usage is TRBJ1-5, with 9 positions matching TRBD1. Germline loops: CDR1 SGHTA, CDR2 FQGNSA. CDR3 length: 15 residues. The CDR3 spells CASSSRDRVNQPQHF. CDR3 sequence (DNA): TGTGCCAGTAGCTCCCGGGACAGGGTAAATCAGCCCCAGCATTTT.

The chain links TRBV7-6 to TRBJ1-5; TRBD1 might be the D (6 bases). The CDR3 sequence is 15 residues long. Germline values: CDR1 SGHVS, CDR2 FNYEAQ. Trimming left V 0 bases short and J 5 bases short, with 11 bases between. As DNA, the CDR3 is TGTGCCAGCAGCTTAGCACCAGCAGGGGATCAGCCCCAGCATTTT. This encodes CASSLAPAGDQPQHF.

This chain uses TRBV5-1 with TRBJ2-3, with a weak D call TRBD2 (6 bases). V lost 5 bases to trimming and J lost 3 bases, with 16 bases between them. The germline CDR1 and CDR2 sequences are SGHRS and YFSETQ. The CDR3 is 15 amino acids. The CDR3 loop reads CASSSRDWRTDTQYF. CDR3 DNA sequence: TGCGCCAGCAGTTCCCGGGACTGGAGGACAGATACGCAGTATTTT. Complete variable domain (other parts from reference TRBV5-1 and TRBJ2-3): KAGVTQTPRYLIKTRGQQVTLSCSPISGHRSVSWYQQTPGQGLQFLFEYFSETQRNKGNFPGRFSGRQFSNSRSEMNVSTLELGDSALYLCASSSRDWRTDTQYFGPGTRLTVL.

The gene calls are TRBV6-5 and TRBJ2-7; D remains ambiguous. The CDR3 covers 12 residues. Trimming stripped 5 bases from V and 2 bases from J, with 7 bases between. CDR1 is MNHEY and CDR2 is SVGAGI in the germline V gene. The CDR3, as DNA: TGTGCCAGCAGTAGAGACACCTACGAGCAGTACTTC. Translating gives CASSRDTYEQYF.

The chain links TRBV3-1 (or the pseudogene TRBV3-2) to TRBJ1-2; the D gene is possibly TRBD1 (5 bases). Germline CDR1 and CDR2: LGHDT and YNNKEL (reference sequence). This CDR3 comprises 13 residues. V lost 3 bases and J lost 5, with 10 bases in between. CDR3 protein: CASSQSGGYGYTF. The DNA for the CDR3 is TGTGCCAGCAGCCAGTCCGGGGGGTATGGCTACACCTTC.

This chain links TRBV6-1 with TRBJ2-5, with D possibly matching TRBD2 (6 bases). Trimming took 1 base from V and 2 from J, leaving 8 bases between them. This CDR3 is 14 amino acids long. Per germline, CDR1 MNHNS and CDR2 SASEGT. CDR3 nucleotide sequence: TGTGCCAGCAGTGAAGGGCGGGGACAAGAGACCCAGTACTTC. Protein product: CASSEGRGQETQYF.

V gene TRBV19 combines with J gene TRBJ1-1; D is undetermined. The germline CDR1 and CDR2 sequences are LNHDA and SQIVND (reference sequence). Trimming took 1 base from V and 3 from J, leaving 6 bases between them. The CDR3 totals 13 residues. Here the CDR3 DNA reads TGTGCCAGTAGTATAGCCGGGGACACTGAAGCTTTCTTT. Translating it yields CASSIAGDTEAFF.

Written as DNA, the CDR3 is TGTGCCAGTTCACCGACCCTCTGGGGGGGCTTGAGCAATCAGCCCCAGCATTTT. As protein: CASSPTLWGGLSNQPQHF. The chain is built from TRBV19 and TRBJ1-5, with D possibly matching TRBD1 (6 bases). Looked up from germline, CDR1 is LNHDA and CDR2 is SQIVND (reference sequence). The length of the CDR3 is 18 residues. V lost 8 bases to trimming and J lost 1 base, with 24 bases between them.

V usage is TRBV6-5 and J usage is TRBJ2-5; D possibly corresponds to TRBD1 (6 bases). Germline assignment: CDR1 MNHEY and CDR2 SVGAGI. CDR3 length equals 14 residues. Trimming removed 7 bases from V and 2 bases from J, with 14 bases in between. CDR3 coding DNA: TGTGCCAGCAACGGTCAGGGGCTACAAGAGACCCAGTACTTC. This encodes CASNGQGLQETQYF.

In DNA form, the CDR3 reads TGTGCCAGCAGCTTACAGCCTTCAGAGTACCAGCCCCAGCATTTT. Protein sequence: CASSLQPSEYQPQHF. The V and J genes are TRBV7-3 and TRBJ1-5; D is uncertain. Germline V gives CDR1 SGHTA, CDR2 FQGTGA. The CDR3 has 15 residues. The V end was cut by 2 bases, the J end by 7 bases, with 15 bases between.

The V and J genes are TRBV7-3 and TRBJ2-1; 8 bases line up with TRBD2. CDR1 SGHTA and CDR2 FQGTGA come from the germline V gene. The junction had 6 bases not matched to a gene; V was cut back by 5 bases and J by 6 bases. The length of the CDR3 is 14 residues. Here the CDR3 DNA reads TGTGCCAGCAGCCCGGGGGGGACGACCAATGAGCAGTTCTTC. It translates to CASSPGGTTNEQFF. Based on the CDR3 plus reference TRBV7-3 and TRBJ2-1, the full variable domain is GAGVSQTPSNKVTEKGKYVELRCDPISGHTALYWYRQSLGQGPEFLIYFQGTGAADDSGLPNDRFFAVRPEGSVSTLKIQRTERGDSAVYLCASSPGGTTNEQFFGPGTRLTVL.

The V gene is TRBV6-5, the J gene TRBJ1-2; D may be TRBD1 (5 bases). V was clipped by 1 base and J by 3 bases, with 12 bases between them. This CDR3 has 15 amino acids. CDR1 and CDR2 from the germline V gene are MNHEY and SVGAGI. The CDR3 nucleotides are TGTGCCAGCAGTTACTATGGGACGTCTCACTATGGCTACACCTTC. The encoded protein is CASSYYGTSHYGYTF.

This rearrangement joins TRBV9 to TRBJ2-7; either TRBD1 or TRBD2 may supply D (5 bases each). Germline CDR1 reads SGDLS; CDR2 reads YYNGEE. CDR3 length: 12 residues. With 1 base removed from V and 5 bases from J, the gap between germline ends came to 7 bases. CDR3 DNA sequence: TGTGCCAGCAGCGTAAGGGGAGACGAGCAGTACTTC. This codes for CASSVRGDEQYF.